Shown below are 23 T cell receptor beta chains from a single sample sequenced in a study of OX40 agonist ivuxolimab in advanced cancers. The table came from immunoSEQ multiplex PCR; TCRdb's copy has only in-frame clones and leaves some out. The table has more than 75,000 clones, around nine tenths seen once; the top ten hold roughly 0.8%. The sample here was CD4+ or CD8+ T cells sorted from blood, taken in a trial of the OX40 agonist ivuxolimab. Source of these receptors: an adult with an advanced solid tumor such as melanoma, head and neck, liver or kidney cancer.

The V gene is TRBV5-5, the J gene TRBJ1-4; 7 nucleotides match TRBD1. This CDR3 has 15 amino acids. The ends lost 6 bases at V and 7 bases at J; junction bases unmatched: 12. Germline loops: CDR1 SGHKS, CDR2 YYEKEE (reference sequence). CDR3 nucleotide sequence: TGTGCCAGCACCCCAGGGGGAGCTGTCTCTGAAAAACTGTTTTTT. Amino acids: CASTPGGAVSEKLFF.

This clone showed up just once. The chain employs TRBV13 and TRBJ2-3; no definite D call. Per germline, CDR1 PRHDT and CDR2 FYEKMQ (reference sequence). With 6 bases removed from V and 0 bases from J, the gap between germline ends came to 7 bases. This CDR3 is built from 13 residues. The CDR3 sequence is CASRTASTDTQYF. In DNA, the CDR3 is TGTGCCAGCAGGACGGCTAGCACAGATACGCAGTATTTT. Based on the CDR3 plus reference TRBV13 and TRBJ2-3, the full variable domain is AAGVIQSPRHLIKEKRETATLKCYPIPRHDTVYWYQQGPGQDPQFLISFYEKMQSDKGSIPDRFSAQQFSDYHSELNMSSLELGDSALYFCASRTASTDTQYFGPGTRLTVL.

This clone was seen a handful of times. V usage is TRBV28 and J usage is TRBJ2-3, with TRBD2 identical over 10 bases. Germline lookup yields CDR1 MDHEN and CDR2 SYDVKM. After removal of 5 bases from V and 3 bases from J, the junction contained 5 bases not matched to a gene. CDR3 length equals 15 residues. This CDR3 is CASSGPGLATDTQYF. In DNA form, the CDR3 reads TGTGCCAGCAGTGGACCGGGACTAGCGACAGATACGCAGTATTTT.

The J gene is TRBJ2-5, the V gene TRBV14; 8 bases line up with TRBD2. Germline-derived CDR1 and CDR2 are SGHDN and FVKESK. The junction had 6 bases not matched to a gene; V was cut back by 4 bases and J by 5 bases. This CDR3 comprises 14 residues. CDR3 in amino acids: CASSRTSGSETQYF. The CDR3 DNA reads as TGTGCCAGCAGCCGGACAAGCGGGAGCGAGACCCAGTACTTC.

The rearrangement joins TRBV27 to TRBJ2-7, with TRBD1 matching over 10 bases. CDR3 length equals 15 residues. V lost 5 bases to trimming and J lost 5 bases; unmatched junction nucleotides: 9. Per germline, CDR1 MNHEY and CDR2 SMNVEV (reference sequence). The CDR3 DNA is TGTGCCAGCAGTCCTCTGGGACAGGGGCTGGACGAGCAGTACTTC. It yields the protein CASSPLGQGLDEQYF.

The J gene is TRBJ2-1, the V gene TRBV6-5; no definite D call. V lost 4 bases and J 7 bases, leaving 14 bases between the germline ends. Germline CDR1 is MNHEY and CDR2 is SVGAGI. The CDR3 sequence is 14 residues long. CDR3 protein: CASSSQLPLNEQFF. The CDR3 bases are TGTGCCAGCAGTTCCCAACTACCCCTAAATGAGCAGTTCTTC.

The chain has TRBV6-5 and TRBJ1-1, with D perhaps TRBD1 (6 bases). The germline gives CDR1 MNHEY, CDR2 SVGAGI. The CDR3 length is 14 residues. V lost 2 bases and J 5 bases, leaving 12 bases between the germline ends. CDR3 nucleotide sequence: TGTGCCAGCAGTTACAAACAGGGTCGGACTGAAGCTTTCTTT. Translating it yields CASSYKQGRTEAFF.

The CDR3 bases are TGTGCCAGCAGCCAAGAGGTGACAGGGGGTCAGCCCCAGCATTTT. It encodes CASSQEVTGGQPQHF. The chain recombines TRBV4-2 with TRBJ1-5, with 9 bases identical to TRBD1. V was pared by 0 bases and J by 6 bases, with 3 bases of the junction left unmatched. Germline-derived CDR1 and CDR2 are LGHNA and YNFKEQ. CDR3 size: 15 residues.

The gene calls are TRBV11-2 and TRBJ1-2, with D possibly matching TRBD1 (5 bases). Germline loops: CDR1 SGHAT, CDR2 FQNNGV. The CDR3 spans 14 residues. Deletions cut 5 bases from V and 4 bases from J, with 14 bases between. DNA of the CDR3: TGTGCCAGCAGCCCAACGACACAGGTCTATGGCTACACCTTC. Amino acids: CASSPTTQVYGYTF.

The gene calls are TRBV10-3 and TRBJ1-1; D not resolved. Trimming left V 2 bases short and J 0 bases short, with 7 bases between. The CDR3 consists of 14 residues. Germline V gene lookup returns CDR1 ENHRY and CDR2 SYGVKD. This CDR3 is CAISEQQLNTEAFF. The CDR3 DNA reads as TGTGCCATCAGTGAGCAGCAGTTGAACACTGAAGCTTTCTTT.

DNA for the CDR3: TGTGCCACGAACCAAGGACAGGGACGCTACAATGAGCAGTTCTTC. Translation gives CATNQGQGRYNEQFF. V usage is TRBV7-2 and J usage is TRBJ2-1; 8 nucleotides match TRBD1. This CDR3 contains 15 residues. Trimming took 10 bases from V and 3 from J; bases not matched to a gene: 11. CDR1 is SGHTA and CDR2 is FQGNSA in the germline V gene. Together with reference TRBV7-2 and TRBJ2-1, the CDR3 gives the full variable domain: GAGVSQSPSNKVTEKGKDVELRCDPISGHTALYWYRQSLGQGLEFLIYFQGNSAPDKSGLPSDRFSAERTGGSVSTLTIQRTQQEDSAVYLCATNQGQGRYNEQFFGPGTRLTVL.

The chain joins TRBV7-8 to TRBJ1-6; 7 bases match TRBD1. Germline V gene sequence: CDR1 SGHVS, CDR2 FQNEAQ. The CDR3 extends over 15 amino acids. J lost 6 bases, V lost 5 bases, and 7 bases had no gene match. CDR3 sequence (DNA): TGTGCCAGCAGCCTAACCGGGACAGCTAATTCACCCCTCCACTTT. Its translation: CASSLTGTANSPLHF. Full variable domain (rest looked up from reference TRBV7-8 and TRBJ1-6): GAGVSQSPRYKVAKRGQDVALRCDPISGHVSLFWYQQALGQGPEFLTYFQNEAQLDKSGLPSDRFFAERPEGSVSTLKIQRTQQEDSAVYLCASSLTGTANSPLHFGNGTRLTVT.

The chain employs TRBV6-5 and TRBJ2-1; no clear D gene. Germline V CDR1 and CDR2: MNHEY, SVGAGI. The CDR3 has 12 amino acids. V gave up 6 bases and J gave up 10 bases, with 13 bases separating them. The CDR3 is CASRSPHYEQFF. The CDR3 region has the DNA TGTGCCAGCAGATCTCCTCACTACGAGCAGTTCTTC.

The V call is TRBV28, the J call TRBJ1-1, with D possibly matching TRBD1 (5 bases). Germline CDR1 is MDHEN and CDR2 is SYDVKM. This CDR3 has 16 residues. Trimming shortened V by 4 bases and J by 3 bases, and 18 bases separated the two germline ends. The chain's CDR3 is CASSYQGRRVDTEAFF. The CDR3 DNA is TGTGCCAGCAGTTACCAGGGTCGGCGGGTGGACACTGAAGCTTTCTTT.

The chain carries TRBV6-1 and TRBJ2-3; the match to TRBD2 covers 9 bases. Germline V gives CDR1 MNHNS, CDR2 SASEGT. The V and J ends lost 6 bases and 3 bases, in that order; junction bases with no gene match: 1. The CDR3 contains 13 residues. This CDR3 is CASRLAGTDTQYF. The CDR3 coding sequence is TGTGCCAGCAGGCTAGCGGGGACAGATACGCAGTATTTT.

Remarks on this clone: In the same sample, other DNA sequences code for this CDR3. This chain links TRBV9 with TRBJ2-2; D may be TRBD2 (6 bases). This CDR3 region has 14 residues. Between the trimmed V and J ends, which lost 0 bases and 4 bases, there was a span of 7 bases. CDR1 and CDR2 from the germline V gene are SGDLS and YYNGEE. CDR3 in amino acids: CASSVGRGTGELFF. CDR3 DNA sequence: TGTGCCAGCAGCGTAGGGAGGGGCACCGGGGAGCTGTTTTTT.

V and J are TRBV6-4 and TRBJ2-2; D is uncertain. Between the trimmed V and J ends, which lost 6 bases and 2 bases, there was a span of 10 bases. The CDR3 has 14 amino acids. Germline CDR1 reads MRHNA; CDR2 reads SNTAGT. The CDR3 DNA sequence: TGTGCCAGCAGCCCCGCTAGAAACACCGGGGAGCTGTTTTTT. Encoded protein: CASSPARNTGELFF.

This chain joins TRBV29-1 and TRBJ2-7; weak D call: TRBD2 (5 bases). The germline gives CDR1 SQVTM, CDR2 ANQGSEA. V was trimmed by 1 base and J by 1 base, leaving 8 bases between them. The CDR3 has 13 amino acids. This CDR3 is CSVEVSGSYEQYF. The CDR3 DNA is TGCAGCGTTGAAGTAAGCGGTTCCTACGAGCAGTACTTC.

This chain links TRBV29-1 with TRBJ2-2; tentative D call: TRBD2 (6 bases). V shed 7 bases and J shed 7 bases, with 25 bases lying between them. The germline V gene has CDR1 SQVTM and CDR2 ANQGSEA. The CDR3 covers 16 residues. The CDR3 coding sequence is TGCAGCGCCGGATCGCGTGTAGCGGCCAGCGGCGGGGAGCTGTTTTTT. Residues: CSAGSRVAASGGELFF.

This chain joins TRBV18 and TRBJ1-2, with no clear D. Germline V lookup: CDR1 KGHSH, CDR2 LQKENI. The CDR3 consists of 14 residues. Trimming shortened V by 3 bases and J by 6 bases, and 14 bases separated the two germline ends. The CDR3 protein is CASSPGESQHGYTF. The CDR3, as DNA: TGTGCCAGCTCACCCGGGGAATCGCAACATGGCTACACCTTC.

The chain recombines TRBV27 with TRBJ1-1; D not resolved. The V gene lost 7 bases and the J gene lost 4 bases, with 7 bases spanning the gap. This CDR3 comprises 11 residues. Germline assignment: CDR1 MNHEY and CDR2 SMNVEV (reference sequence). CDR3 sequence reads: CASTGRTEAFF. CDR3 bases: TGTGCCAGCACCGGGCGCACTGAAGCTTTCTTT.

The CDR3 DNA is TGTGCCAGCAGCTTGTCCACGACAGCGAACACTGAAGCTTTCTTT. Protein sequence: CASSLSTTANTEAFF. The gene calls are TRBV5-5 and TRBJ1-1, with D perhaps matching TRBD1 (5 bases). The CDR3 sequence is 15 residues long. V lost 1 base and J lost 1, with 11 bases in between. Germline CDR1 and CDR2: SGHKS and YYEKEE (reference sequence).

This clone has a single count. The genes are TRBV7-9 and TRBJ2-7; D is unresolved. V lost 5 bases to trimming and J lost 6 bases, with 14 bases between them. This CDR3 is 13 amino acids long. Germline V CDR1 and CDR2: SEHNR, FQNEAQ (reference sequence). CDR3 bases: TGTGCCAGCAGCATCGACATAAGCGCCGAGCAGTACTTC. As protein: CASSIDISAEQYF.